A selection of T cell receptor beta chains follows, all from one sample in a study of blood T cell repertoires in COVID-19. Sequencing was performed with immunoSEQ multiplex PCR; in TCRdb, only in-frame clones are kept and a portion is missing. The sample records tens of thousands of clones, about nine tenths being singletons. Material for sequencing was peripheral blood. The receptors come from a human donor with active COVID-19. The donor label of this sample is uncertain. Each CDR3 is given with its conserved first and last residue. Each record gives: clone size, V gene, J gene, D gene, CDR3 protein, CDR3 DNA. The D gene is left open where the match is weak. A clone size is listed for some rows: how often the clone was seen (once, few, many), or a class if it is expanded.

clone_size: -
v_call: TRBV10-3
j_call: TRBJ1-5
d_call: -
cdr3_aa: CAITGMGQPQHF
cdr3_nt: TGTGCCATCACGGGGATGGGACAGCCCCAGCATTTT

clone_size: -
v_call: TRBV6-5
j_call: TRBJ2-1
d_call: TRBD2
cdr3_aa: CASRVTSGEYNEQFF
cdr3_nt: TGTGCCAGCAGGGTGACTAGCGGAGAGTACAATGAGCAGTTCTTC

clone_size: -
v_call: TRBV6-5
j_call: TRBJ1-1
d_call: -
cdr3_aa: CASSRVADTEAFF
cdr3_nt: TGTGCCAGCAGCAGGGTAGCGGACACTGAAGCTTTCTTT

clone_size: -
v_call: TRBV27
j_call: TRBJ2-1
d_call: -
cdr3_aa: CASSLAGYEQFF
cdr3_nt: TGTGCCAGCAGTTTAGCGGGCTATGAGCAGTTCTTC

clone_size: -
v_call: TRBV4-1
j_call: TRBJ2-1
d_call: TRBD2
cdr3_aa: CASSQVSGRAYYNEQFF
cdr3_nt: TGCGCCAGCAGCCAAGTTAGCGGGAGGGCCTACTACAATGAGCAGTTCTTC

clone_size: -
v_call: TRBV30
j_call: TRBJ1-3
d_call: TRBD1
cdr3_aa: CAWRSGGGYGNTIYF
cdr3_nt: TGTGCCTGGAGATCAGGGGGCGGCTATGGAAACACCATATATTTT

clone_size: -
v_call: TRBV11-3
j_call: TRBJ2-7
d_call: -
cdr3_aa: CASSHGWREQYF
cdr3_nt: TGTGCCAGCAGCCACGGATGGCGGGAGCAGTACTTC

clone_size: -
v_call: TRBV11-2
j_call: TRBJ2-1
d_call: TRBD2
cdr3_aa: CASSPREGKSQYNEQFF
cdr3_nt: TGTGCCAGCAGCCCCCGGGAGGGGAAGTCTCAATACAATGAGCAGTTCTTC

clone_size: -
v_call: TRBV7-8
j_call: TRBJ2-6
d_call: -
cdr3_aa: CASRVSSGANVLTF
cdr3_nt: TGTGCCAGCAGGGTTAGCTCTGGGGCCAACGTCCTGACTTTC

clone_size: -
v_call: TRBV3-1/TRBV3-2
j_call: TRBJ2-3
d_call: TRBD2
cdr3_aa: CASSRGGGTDTQYF
cdr3_nt: TGTGCCAGCAGCCGCGGGGGGGGGACAGATACGCAGTATTTT

clone_size: -
v_call: TRBV30
j_call: TRBJ2-2
d_call: -
cdr3_aa: CAWSADSTGELFF
cdr3_nt: TGTGCCTGGAGTGCGGACAGCACCGGGGAGCTGTTTTTT

clone_size: -
v_call: TRBV7-2
j_call: TRBJ1-5
d_call: -
cdr3_aa: CASNSGSNQPQHF
cdr3_nt: TGTGCCAGCAACTCAGGTAGCAATCAGCCCCAGCATTTT

clone_size: -
v_call: TRBV10-3
j_call: TRBJ2-1
d_call: TRBD2
cdr3_aa: CAISDAHRARPKPSGGPEYNEQFF
cdr3_nt: TGTGCCATCAGTGACGCCCACAGAGCCCGACCGAAACCTAGCGGGGGGCCCGAGTACAATGAGCAGTTCTTC

clone_size: once
v_call: TRBV29-1
j_call: TRBJ2-1
d_call: TRBD1
cdr3_aa: CSVEVSRGRNEQFF
cdr3_nt: TGCAGCGTTGAAGTCAGCAGGGGGCGGAATGAGCAGTTCTTC

clone_size: once
v_call: TRBV11-3
j_call: TRBJ2-2
d_call: TRBD2
cdr3_aa: CASSSRQAGVGTGELFF
cdr3_nt: TGTGCCAGCAGCTCGAGACAAGCGGGAGTAGGAACCGGGGAGCTGTTTTTT

clone_size: once
v_call: TRBV11-2
j_call: TRBJ2-5
d_call: TRBD1
cdr3_aa: CASSLGPGQGAWETQYF
cdr3_nt: TGTGCCAGCAGCTTAGGGCCGGGACAGGGGGCTTGGGAGACCCAGTACTTC

clone_size: -
v_call: TRBV12-5
j_call: TRBJ2-7
d_call: TRBD2
cdr3_aa: CASGFGLAVSYEQYF
cdr3_nt: TGTGCTAGTGGTTTCGGACTAGCGGTTTCCTACGAGCAGTACTTC

clone_size: -
v_call: TRBV19
j_call: TRBJ2-1
d_call: TRBD2
cdr3_aa: CASATRTSGRLNEQFF
cdr3_nt: TGTGCCAGTGCAACCCGGACTAGCGGGAGGTTGAATGAGCAGTTCTTC

clone_size: -
v_call: TRBV29-1
j_call: TRBJ1-4
d_call: TRBD1
cdr3_aa: CSVDAGQGDEKLFF
cdr3_nt: TGCAGCGTTGACGCGGGACAGGGGGATGAAAAACTGTTTTTT

clone_size: few
v_call: TRBV11-3
j_call: TRBJ1-4
d_call: -
cdr3_aa: CASSGTRATNEKLFF
cdr3_nt: TGTGCCAGCAGCGGGACACGAGCAACTAATGAAAAACTGTTTTTT

clone_size: few
v_call: TRBV5-5
j_call: TRBJ2-5
d_call: -
cdr3_aa: CASSPGLSQNLLETQYF
cdr3_nt: TGTGCCAGCAGCCCGGGACTTTCCCAAAATCTTTTAGAGACCCAGTACTTC

clone_size: -
v_call: TRBV7-2
j_call: TRBJ2-5
d_call: -
cdr3_aa: CASSLGLGGETQYF
cdr3_nt: TGTGCCAGCAGCTTAGGATTGGGAGGAGAGACCCAGTACTTC